This is a list of T cell receptor beta chains from one sample in a study of esophageal squamous cell carcinoma under preoperative chemotherapy. TCRdb passed the PCR reads through MiXCR, listing each CDR3 protein once. The sample shows about 6,600 distinct CDR3 sequences, under 35% of them seen only once. Specimen collection occurred from a patient given preoperative chemotherapy. The receptors stem from a human donor with esophageal squamous cell carcinoma. The donor label of this sample is uncertain. Each CDR3 is given with its conserved first and last residue.

TRBJ1-4	TRBV12-3/TRBV12-4	CASSSGANNEKLFF
TRBJ2-1	TRBV12-3/TRBV12-4	CASTNSGLAGDNEQFF
TRBJ2-5	TRBV6-5	CASSFDRGYETQYF
NA	TRBV6-1	CASSERDSPSSYEQYF
NA	TRBV7-2	CASSSTGTVSHEQYF
NA	TRBV7-3	CASSPTRDTPEQYF
TRBJ2-1	TRBV12-3/TRBV12-4	CASRSPGAVEQFF
TRBJ2-1	TRBV6-1	CASMVGQVDNEQFF
NA	TRBV5-1	CASSLGLARETQYF
TRBJ2-1	TRBV25-1	CATKGLAHSEQFF
TRBJ2-3	TRBV7-3	CASSLKRGDTQYF
TRBJ2-6	TRBV7-8	CGSRREQGACGANVLTF
TRBJ2-3	TRBV7-2	CASSPFTSGRTDTQYF
TRBJ2-1	TRBV14	CASSQERAPRRFF
TRBJ2-3	TRBV10-1	CATSRDRRTDTQYF
TRBJ2-1	TRBV6-1	CASSEATFGDYEQFF
TRBJ2-1	TRBV11-3	CASSRGADSYNEQFF
TRBJ2-2	TRBV6-1	CASRGTGTGELFF
TRBJ2-1	TRBV7-2	CASSVPGSGVDEQFF
NA	TRBV6-1	CASSEATFGDYEQYF
TRBJ2-5	TRBV12-3/TRBV12-4	CASSLFPDMWETQYF
TRBJ2-5	TRBV7-9	CGSRSDGGRTQYF
TRBJ2-2	TRBV12-3/TRBV12-4	CASLGGGELFF
TRBJ2-1	TRBV5-1	CASSPPSGRAGYNEQFF
TRBJ1-2	TRBV6-5	CASSYRQGGGYGYTF
NA	TRBV7-2	CASTVGRGYEQYF
TRBJ2-1	TRBV24-1	CATSGGTSGRNNEQFF
TRBJ2-5	TRBV7-7	CASSLARDRVFGETQYF
NA	TRBV6-5	CATSRVADYNEQYF
TRBJ1-3	TRBV7-9	CASGLQQSSGNTIYF
TRBJ1-2	TRBV6-5	CASSYFGTAEPAGGYTF
TRBJ2-3	TRBV5-1	CASSGLGFSGRALSGTDTQYF
TRBJ2-3	TRBV6-4	CASSPSGRITDTQYF
TRBJ2-1	TRBV6-1	CASRLQGSGGYNEQFF
TRBJ2-6	TRBV27	CATVSGNAGANVLTF
TRBJ2-1	TRBV7-6	CASSASPGTSGGSSYNEQFF
TRBJ2-1	TRBV23-1	CASSCGSGADEQFF
TRBJ2-7	TRBV7-6	CASSLAARPTYEQYF
TRBJ2-2	TRBV7-9	CASSRAGVGTGELFF
NA	TRBV7-2	CASSSGLAGNEQYF
TRBJ2-1	TRBV6-1	CASSEALQTDPYEQFF
NA	TRBV7-7	CASSFTQPGLEFYNEQYF
TRBJ2-5	TRBV7-2	CASSLAPPPGYGETQYF
TRBJ2-5	TRBV12-3/TRBV12-4	CASKPEGDGPGRETQYF
NA	TRBV7-3	CASSLRSGGPSSYNEQYF
TRBJ2-3	TRBV7-6	CASSHVDHTDTQYF
TRBJ2-1	TRBV6-1	CASTTTSLHYNEQFF
TRBJ2-1	TRBV7-8	CASSLAGRNTYNEQFF
NA	TRBV7-6	CASSSSGQAGTQYF
TRBJ1-2	TRBV12-3/TRBV12-4	CASSPRQGTGNTF
TRBJ2-5	TRBV7-6	CASSWSNSPTGEQYF
NA	TRBV6-5	CASSGLAGTYEQYF
TRBJ2-5	TRBV11-2	CASSPRGRPETQYF
TRBJ1-1	TRBV12-3/TRBV12-4	CASRVNRVSTEAFF